This T cell receptor (beta chain) was identified in a study of cytomegalovirus exposure and HLA in healthy donors. Study observations and caveats: Versus the approximately 670-donor mean, an Asian-associated ancestry cluster reportedly showed fewer N-insertions in a later analysis. The records held CMV serostatus as the only immune exposure information.

60 Vbeta and 13 Jbeta primers were used in PCR. TCRdb keeps only in-frame clones here, not all; method: immunoSEQ multiplex PCR. The sample includes a few hundred thousand clones, 80% to 95% seen only once; the top ten take around 1.7%. Note on this clone: No antigen is known for it.

Germline lookup yields CDR1 KGHSH and CDR2 LQKENI. CDR3 length equals 14 residues. With 0 bases removed from V and 11 bases from J, the gap between germline ends came to 14 bases. The sequence derives from a girl aged 2 to 10 in good health and CMV-seronegative. The sequenced material came from PBMCs. The rearrangement uses TRBV18 and TRBJ2-1, with D maybe TRBD1 (5 bases). CDR3 region: CASSPPVQGAKQFF. The CDR3 nucleotides are TGTGCCAGCTCACCACCAGTACAAGGGGCGAAGCAGTTCTTC.